A selection of T cell receptor beta chains follows, all from one sample in a study of cytomegalovirus exposure and HLA in healthy donors. TCRdb keeps only in-frame clones here, not all; method: immunoSEQ multiplex PCR. The data show approximately 88,000 clones, under 80% seen once. Input material: PBMCs. Source of these receptors: a man between 50 and 59 years old in good health and CMV-seropositive. CDR3s include the opening cysteine and the closing phenylalanine or tryptophan. The D gene is left open where the match is weak. Clone size appears in some rows only: once, few, many, or a class for an expanded clone.

D gene	J gene	V gene	clone size	CDR3 protein	CDR3 DNA
TRBD1	TRBJ2-3	TRBV7-9	few	CASSTGQGIGTQYF	TGTGCCAGCAGCACTGGACAGGGGATTGGTACGCAGTATTTT
-	TRBJ1-1	TRBV2	few	CASRPTGMNTEAFF	TGTGCCAGCAGACCTACAGGGATGAACACTGAAGCTTTCTTT
TRBD1	TRBJ2-3	TRBV6-6	-	CASSRDRVPPDTQYF	TGTGCCAGCAGCCGGGACAGGGTCCCCCCAGATACGCAGTATTTT
-	TRBJ2-7	TRBV5-8	few	CASSSPTSSGSYEQYF	TGTGCCAGCAGCTCTCCGACATCTTCAGGCTCCTACGAGCAGTACTTC
TRBD1	TRBJ1-6	TRBV7-9	-	CASSLGDRVNSPLNF	TGTGCCAGCAGCTTAGGGGACAGGGTAAATTCACCCCTCAACTTT
-	TRBJ2-7	TRBV18	once	CASSKQDEQYF	TGTGCCAGCTCAAAACAGGACGAGCAGTACTTC
TRBD1	TRBJ1-5	TRBV28	-	CASTLTGVSNQPQHF	TGTGCCAGCACCCTAACAGGGGTAAGCAATCAGCCCCAGCATTTT
TRBD2	TRBJ2-1	TRBV4-3	few	CASSQDSSGRYNEQFF	TGCGCCAGCAGCCAAGATAGTAGCGGGCGCTACAATGAGCAGTTCTTC
-	TRBJ1-5	TRBV9	few	CASSVGGGPGQPQHF	TGTGCCAGCAGCGTAGGAGGCGGCCCCGGTCAGCCCCAGCATTTT
TRBD1	TRBJ1-4	TRBV9	-	CASSVQGATNEKLFF	TGTGCCAGCAGTGTACAGGGGGCAACTAATGAAAAACTGTTTTTT
-	TRBJ1-4	TRBV4-1	-	CASSQGWTAEEKLFF	TGCGCCAGCAGCCAAGGGTGGACAGCTGAAGAAAAACTGTTTTTT
-	TRBJ1-2	TRBV10-3	-	CAIGSVSNYGYTF	TGTGCCATCGGTTCGGTGAGCAACTATGGCTACACCTTC
TRBD1	TRBJ2-2	TRBV25-1	-	CASRASGTGGSGELFF	TGTGCCAGCAGGGCATCCGGGACAGGGGGGTCCGGGGAGCTGTTTTTT
TRBD2	TRBJ2-1	TRBV7-2	-	CASSPDASGGAYEQFF	TGTGCCAGCAGCCCAGACGCTAGCGGGGGGGCCTATGAGCAGTTCTTC
TRBD1	TRBJ1-2	TRBV27	few	CAAPGQVNYGYTF	TGTGCCGCTCCGGGACAGGTTAACTATGGCTACACCTTC
-	TRBJ1-2	TRBV4-1	-	CASSQEAGGLYGYTF	TGCGCCAGCAGCCAAGAGGCAGGAGGCCTTTATGGCTACACCTTC
-	TRBJ1-1	TRBV29-1	-	CSGKSLLEAFF	TGCAGCGGCAAGTCGTTACTAGAAGCTTTCTTT
TRBD1	TRBJ2-5	TRBV30	-	CAWGTGNMETQYF	TGTGCCTGGGGGACAGGGAACATGGAGACCCAGTACTTC
-	TRBJ2-2	TRBV25-1	-	CASSALTGELFF	TGTGCCAGCAGTGCTCTCACCGGGGAGCTGTTTTTT
-	TRBJ1-4	TRBV4-3	-	CASSQQAPAGASTNEKLFF	TGCGCCAGCAGCCAGCAGGCCCCGGCAGGGGCATCGACTAATGAAAAACTGTTTTTT
-	TRBJ1-3	TRBV30	-	CAWSVQQVGNTIYF	TGTGCCTGGAGTGTACAACAGGTGGGAAACACCATATATTTT
TRBD2	TRBJ2-3	TRBV15	-	CATSRKSPGTSPTDTQYF	TGTGCCACCAGCAGAAAATCGCCCGGGACTAGCCCCACAGATACGCAGTATTTT
-	TRBJ1-4	TRBV5-1	-	CASSLGWGGPNEKLFF	TGCGCCAGCAGCTTGGGCTGGGGAGGGCCAAATGAAAAACTGTTTTTT
TRBD1	TRBJ1-2	TRBV29-1	-	CSVDRGMRNYGYTF	TGCAGCGTTGACAGGGGGATGAGGAACTATGGCTACACCTTC
-	TRBJ1-2	TRBV10-3	once	CAITTDRNYGYTF	TGTGCCATCACCACTGACAGGAACTATGGCTACACCTTC
-	TRBJ2-5	TRBV7-2	-	CASSFQGQETQYF	TGTGCCAGCAGCTTCCAGGGGCAAGAGACCCAGTACTTC
TRBD1	TRBJ1-4	TRBV5-1	-	CASSAGQGATNEKLFF	TGCGCCAGCAGTGCGGGACAGGGGGCAACTAATGAAAAACTGTTTTTT
-	TRBJ2-3	TRBV4-3	-	CASSQEKLALPDTQYF	TGCGCCAGCAGCCAAGAAAAACTAGCTTTGCCAGATACGCAGTATTTT
-	TRBJ2-3	TRBV14	-	CASSPPGRGFTDTQYF	TGTGCCAGCAGCCCCCCGGGGAGGGGGTTTACAGATACGCAGTATTTT
TRBD1	TRBJ1-2	TRBV5-5	-	CASSMEDRGYGYTF	TGTGCCAGCAGTATGGAAGACAGGGGGTATGGCTACACCTTC
TRBD1	TRBJ1-1	TRBV27	-	CASSLLGTGNTEAFF	TGTGCCAGCAGTTTATTGGGGACAGGGAACACTGAAGCTTTCTTT